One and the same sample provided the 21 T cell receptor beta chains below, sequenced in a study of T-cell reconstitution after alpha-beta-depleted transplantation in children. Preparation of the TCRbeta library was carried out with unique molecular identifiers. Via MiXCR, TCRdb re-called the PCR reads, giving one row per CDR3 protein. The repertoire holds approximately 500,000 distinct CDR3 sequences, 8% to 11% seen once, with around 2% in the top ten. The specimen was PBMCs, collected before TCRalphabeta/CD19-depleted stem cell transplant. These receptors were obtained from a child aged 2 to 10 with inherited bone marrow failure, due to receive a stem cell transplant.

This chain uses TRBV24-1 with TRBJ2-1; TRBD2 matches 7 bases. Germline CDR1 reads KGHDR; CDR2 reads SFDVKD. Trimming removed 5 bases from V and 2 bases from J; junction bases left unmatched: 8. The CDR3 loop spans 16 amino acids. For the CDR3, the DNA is TGTGCCACCAGTGGGGGGAGGGGCCCCCCCTACAATGAGCAGTTCTTC. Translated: CATSGGRGPPYNEQFF.

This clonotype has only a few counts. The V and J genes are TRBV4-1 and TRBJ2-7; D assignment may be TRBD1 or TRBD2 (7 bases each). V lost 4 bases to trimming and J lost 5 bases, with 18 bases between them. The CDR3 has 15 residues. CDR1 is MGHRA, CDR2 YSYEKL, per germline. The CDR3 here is CASSPARGLADEQYF. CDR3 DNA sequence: TGCGCCAGCAGCCCCGCTAGGGGGCTAGCGGACGAGCAGTACTTC.

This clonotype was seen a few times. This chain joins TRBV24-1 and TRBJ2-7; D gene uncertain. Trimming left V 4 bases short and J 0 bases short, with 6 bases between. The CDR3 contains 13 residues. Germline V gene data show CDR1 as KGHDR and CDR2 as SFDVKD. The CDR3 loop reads CATSEHHSYEQYF. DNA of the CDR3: TGTGCCACCAGTGAACACCACTCCTACGAGCAGTACTTC.

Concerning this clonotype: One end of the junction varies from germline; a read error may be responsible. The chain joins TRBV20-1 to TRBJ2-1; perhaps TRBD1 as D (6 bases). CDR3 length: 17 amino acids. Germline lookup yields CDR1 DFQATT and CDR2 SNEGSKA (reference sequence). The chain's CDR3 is CCARGSGTNVLYNEQFF. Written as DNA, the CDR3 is TGCTGTGCTAGAGGGTCGGGGACAAACGTGCTCTACAATGAGCAGTTCTTC.

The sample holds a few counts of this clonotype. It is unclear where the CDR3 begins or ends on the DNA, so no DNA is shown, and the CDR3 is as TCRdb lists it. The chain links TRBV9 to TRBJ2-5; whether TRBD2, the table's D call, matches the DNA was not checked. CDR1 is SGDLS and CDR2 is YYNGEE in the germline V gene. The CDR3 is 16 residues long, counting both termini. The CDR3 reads CASSAGGLSGQETQYF.

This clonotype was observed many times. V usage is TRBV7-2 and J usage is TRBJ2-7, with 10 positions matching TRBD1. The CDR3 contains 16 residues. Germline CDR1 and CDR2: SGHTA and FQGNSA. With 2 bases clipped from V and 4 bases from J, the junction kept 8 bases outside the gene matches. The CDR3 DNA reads TGTGCCAGCAGCTTAACAACAGGACAGGGGGATTACGAGCAGTACTTC. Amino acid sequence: CASSLTTGQGDYEQYF.

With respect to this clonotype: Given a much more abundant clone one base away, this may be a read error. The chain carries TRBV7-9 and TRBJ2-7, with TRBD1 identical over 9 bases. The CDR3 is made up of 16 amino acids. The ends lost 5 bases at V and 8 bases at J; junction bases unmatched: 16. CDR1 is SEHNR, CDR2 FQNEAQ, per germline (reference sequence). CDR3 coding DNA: TGTGCCAGCAGCCAAACCATTGGGACAGGGACCCACAAGCAGTACTTC. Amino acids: CASSQTIGTGTHKQYF.

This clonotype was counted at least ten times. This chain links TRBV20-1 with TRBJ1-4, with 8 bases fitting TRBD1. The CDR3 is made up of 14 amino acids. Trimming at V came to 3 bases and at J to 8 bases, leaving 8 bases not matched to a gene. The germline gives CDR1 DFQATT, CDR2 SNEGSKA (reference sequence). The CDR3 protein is CSARKTGDLEKLFF. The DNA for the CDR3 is TGCAGTGCTAGGAAGACAGGGGATTTAGAAAAACTGTTTTTT.

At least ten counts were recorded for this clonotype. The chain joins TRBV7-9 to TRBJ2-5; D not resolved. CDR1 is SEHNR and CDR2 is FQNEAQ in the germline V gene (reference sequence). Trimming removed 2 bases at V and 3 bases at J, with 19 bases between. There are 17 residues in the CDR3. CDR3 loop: CASSLLPGFRNEETQYF. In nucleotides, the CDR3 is TGTGCCAGCAGCTTACTTCCTGGCTTCCGAAATGAAGAGACCCAGTACTTC. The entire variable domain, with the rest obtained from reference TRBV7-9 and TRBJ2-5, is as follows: DTGVSQNPRHKITKRGQNVTFRCDPISEHNRLYWYRQTLGQGPEFLTYFQNEAQLEKSRLLSDRFSAERPKGSFSTLEIQRTEQGDSAMYLCASSLLPGFRNEETQYFGPGTRLLVL.

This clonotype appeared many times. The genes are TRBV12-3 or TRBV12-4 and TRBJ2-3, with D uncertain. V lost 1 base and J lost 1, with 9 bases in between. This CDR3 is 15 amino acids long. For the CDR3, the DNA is TGTGCCAGCAGTTTAGGGTCCCCGGGCACAGATACGCAGTATTTT. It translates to CASSLGSPGTDTQYF.

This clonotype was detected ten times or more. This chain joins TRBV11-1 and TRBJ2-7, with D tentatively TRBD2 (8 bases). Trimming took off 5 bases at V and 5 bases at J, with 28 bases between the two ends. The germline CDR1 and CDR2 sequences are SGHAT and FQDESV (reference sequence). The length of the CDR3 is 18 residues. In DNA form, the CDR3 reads TGTGCCAGCAGCCCAGACAGGGACCGCGGGACTAGAGGCGACGAGCAGTACTTC. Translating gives CASSPDRDRGTRGDEQYF.

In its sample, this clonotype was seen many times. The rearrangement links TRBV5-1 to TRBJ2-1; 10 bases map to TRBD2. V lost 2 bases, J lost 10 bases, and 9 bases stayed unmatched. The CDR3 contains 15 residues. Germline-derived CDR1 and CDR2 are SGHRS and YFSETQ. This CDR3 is CASSFGSSGSWEQFF. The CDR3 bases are TGCGCCAGCAGCTTTGGGTCTAGCGGGAGTTGGGAGCAGTTCTTC.

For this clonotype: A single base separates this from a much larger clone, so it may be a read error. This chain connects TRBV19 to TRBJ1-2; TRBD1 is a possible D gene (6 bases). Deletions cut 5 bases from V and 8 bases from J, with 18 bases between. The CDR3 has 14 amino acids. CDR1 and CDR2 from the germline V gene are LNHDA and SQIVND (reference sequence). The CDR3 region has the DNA TGTGCCAGTAGTTCCGCCGTGGGGGCAAGCGGCTACACCTTC. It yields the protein CASSSAVGASGYTF.

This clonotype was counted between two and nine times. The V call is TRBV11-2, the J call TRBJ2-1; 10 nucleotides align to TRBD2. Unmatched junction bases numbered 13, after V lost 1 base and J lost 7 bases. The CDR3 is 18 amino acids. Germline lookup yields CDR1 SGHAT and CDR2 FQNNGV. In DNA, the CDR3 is TGTGCCAGCAGCTTAGTTTGGTCTTCTGCAGCGGGGGGGAATGAGCAGTTCTTC. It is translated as CASSLVWSSAAGGNEQFF.

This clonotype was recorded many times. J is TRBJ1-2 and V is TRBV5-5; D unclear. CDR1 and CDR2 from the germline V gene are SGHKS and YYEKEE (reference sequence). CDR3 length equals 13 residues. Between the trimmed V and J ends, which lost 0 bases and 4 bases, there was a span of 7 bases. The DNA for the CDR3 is TGTGCCAGCAGCTTGGGGGCGGTCTATGGCTACACCTTC. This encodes CASSLGAVYGYTF.

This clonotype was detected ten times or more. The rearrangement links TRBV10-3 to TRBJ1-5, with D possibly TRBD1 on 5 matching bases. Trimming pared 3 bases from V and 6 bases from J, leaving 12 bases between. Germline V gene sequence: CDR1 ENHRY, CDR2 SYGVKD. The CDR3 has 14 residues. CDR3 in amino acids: CAISERGDGQPQHF. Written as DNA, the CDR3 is TGTGCCATCAGTGAACGAGGGGATGGTCAGCCCCAGCATTTT.

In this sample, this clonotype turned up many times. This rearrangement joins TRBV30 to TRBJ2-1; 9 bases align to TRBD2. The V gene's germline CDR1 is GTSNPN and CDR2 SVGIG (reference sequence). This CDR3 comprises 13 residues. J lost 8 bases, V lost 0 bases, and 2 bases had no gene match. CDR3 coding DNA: TGTGCCTGGAGTGTAGCGGGAGGCCATGAGCAGTTCTTC. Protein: CAWSVAGGHEQFF.

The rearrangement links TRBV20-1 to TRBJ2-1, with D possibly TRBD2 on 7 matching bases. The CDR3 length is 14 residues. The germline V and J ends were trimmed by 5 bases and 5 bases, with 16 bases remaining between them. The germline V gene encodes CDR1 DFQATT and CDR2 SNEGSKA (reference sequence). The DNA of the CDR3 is TGCAGTGCTCTTCGGGGGGCGCAAGACAATGAGCAGTTCTTC. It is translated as CSALRGAQDNEQFF.

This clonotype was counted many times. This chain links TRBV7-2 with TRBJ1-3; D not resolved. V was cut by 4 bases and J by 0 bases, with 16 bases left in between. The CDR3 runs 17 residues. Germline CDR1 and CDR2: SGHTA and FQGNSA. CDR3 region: CASSWRAPITSGNTIYF. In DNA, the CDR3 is TGTGCCAGCAGCTGGAGAGCCCCGATAACCTCTGGAAACACCATATATTTT.

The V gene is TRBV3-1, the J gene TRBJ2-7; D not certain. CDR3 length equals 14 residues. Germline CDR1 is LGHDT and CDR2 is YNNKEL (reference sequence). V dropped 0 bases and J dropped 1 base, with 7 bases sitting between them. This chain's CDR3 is CASSQDAVSYEQYF. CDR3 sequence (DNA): TGTGCCAGCAGCCAAGACGCGGTTTCCTACGAGCAGTACTTC.

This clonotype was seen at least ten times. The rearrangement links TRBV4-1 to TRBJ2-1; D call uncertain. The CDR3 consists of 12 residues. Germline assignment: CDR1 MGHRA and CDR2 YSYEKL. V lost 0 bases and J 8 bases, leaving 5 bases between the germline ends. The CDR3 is CASSQDEDEQFF. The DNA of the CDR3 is TGCGCCAGCAGCCAAGACGAAGATGAGCAGTTCTTC.